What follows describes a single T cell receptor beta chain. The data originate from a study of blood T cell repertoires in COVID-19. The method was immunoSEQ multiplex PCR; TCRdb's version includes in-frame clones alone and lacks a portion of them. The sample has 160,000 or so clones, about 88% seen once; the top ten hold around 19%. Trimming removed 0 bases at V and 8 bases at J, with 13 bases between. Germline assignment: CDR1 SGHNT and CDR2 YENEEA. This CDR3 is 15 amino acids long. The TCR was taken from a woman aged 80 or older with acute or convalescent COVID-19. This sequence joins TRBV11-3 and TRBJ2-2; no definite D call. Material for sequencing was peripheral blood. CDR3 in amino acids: CASSLDLQYAGELFF. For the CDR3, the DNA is TGTGCCAGCAGCTTAGATCTACAGTATGCTGGGGAGCTGTTTTTT.